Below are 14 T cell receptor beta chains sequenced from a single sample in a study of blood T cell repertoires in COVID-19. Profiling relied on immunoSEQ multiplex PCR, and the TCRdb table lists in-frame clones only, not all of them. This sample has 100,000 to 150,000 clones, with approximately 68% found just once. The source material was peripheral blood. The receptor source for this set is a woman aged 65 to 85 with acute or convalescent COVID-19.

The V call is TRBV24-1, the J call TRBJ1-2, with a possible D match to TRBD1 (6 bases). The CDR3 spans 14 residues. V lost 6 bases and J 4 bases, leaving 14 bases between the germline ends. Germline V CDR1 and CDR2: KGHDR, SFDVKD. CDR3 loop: CATSPTGTSYGYTF. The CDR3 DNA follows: TGTGCCACCAGTCCCACCGGGACAAGCTATGGCTACACCTTC.

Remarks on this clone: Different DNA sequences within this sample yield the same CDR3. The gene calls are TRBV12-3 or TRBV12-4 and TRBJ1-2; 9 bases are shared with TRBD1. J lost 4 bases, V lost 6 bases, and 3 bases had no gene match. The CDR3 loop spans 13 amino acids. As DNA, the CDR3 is TGTGCCAGCAGCCTGGACAGGGGCTATGGCTACACCTTC. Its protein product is CASSLDRGYGYTF.

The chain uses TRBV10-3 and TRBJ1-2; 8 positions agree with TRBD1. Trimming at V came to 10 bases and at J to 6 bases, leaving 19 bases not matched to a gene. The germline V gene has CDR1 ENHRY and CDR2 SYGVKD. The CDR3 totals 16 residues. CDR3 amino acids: CATFDRGPFKRDGYTF. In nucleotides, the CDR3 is TGTGCCACCTTTGACAGGGGCCCCTTCAAAAGAGATGGCTACACCTTC.

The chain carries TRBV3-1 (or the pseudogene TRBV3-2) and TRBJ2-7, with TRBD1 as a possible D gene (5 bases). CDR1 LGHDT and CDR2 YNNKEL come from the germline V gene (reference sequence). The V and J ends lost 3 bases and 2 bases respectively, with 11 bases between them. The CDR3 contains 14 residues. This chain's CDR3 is CASSQTDRAYEQYF. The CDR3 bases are TGTGCCAGCAGCCAGACCGACAGAGCCTACGAGCAGTACTTC.

The CDR3 DNA reads TGTGCCAGCAGTGTGGTAGCGGGAGGGCCGGGCGAGCAGTACTTC. Translating gives CASSVVAGGPGEQYF. The chain carries TRBV2 and TRBJ2-7; TRBD2 aligns across 11 bases. The V and J ends lost 4 bases and 6 bases, in that order; junction bases with no gene match: 8. Germline V lookup: CDR1 SNHLY, CDR2 FYNNEI. This CDR3 is built from 15 residues.

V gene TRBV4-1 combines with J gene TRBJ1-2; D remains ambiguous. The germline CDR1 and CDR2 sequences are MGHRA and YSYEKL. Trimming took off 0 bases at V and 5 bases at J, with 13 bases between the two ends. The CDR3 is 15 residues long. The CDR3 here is CASSQDGGGLYGYTF. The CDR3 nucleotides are TGCGCCAGCAGCCAAGACGGAGGCGGCTTATATGGCTACACCTTC.

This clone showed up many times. The CDR3 is CATSRGDQAEAFF. In nucleotides, the CDR3 is TGTGCCACCAGCAGAGGAGACCAGGCTGAAGCTTTCTTT. V gene TRBV15 combines with J gene TRBJ1-1; D not certain. V lost 1 base, J lost 6 bases, and 9 bases lay in between. CDR1 LNHNV and CDR2 YYDKDF come from the germline V gene (reference sequence). The CDR3 sequence is 13 residues long. Variable domain in full (rest from reference TRBV15 and TRBJ1-1): DAMVIQNPRYQVTQFGKPVTLSCSQTLNHNVMYWYQQKSSQAPKLLFHYYDKDFNNEADTPDNFQSRRPNTSFCFLDIRSPGLGDTAMYLCATSRGDQAEAFFGQGTRLTVV.

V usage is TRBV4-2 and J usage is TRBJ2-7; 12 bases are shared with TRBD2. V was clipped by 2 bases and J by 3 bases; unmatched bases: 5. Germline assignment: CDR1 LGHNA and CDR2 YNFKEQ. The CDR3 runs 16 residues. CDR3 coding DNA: TGTGCCAGCAGCCAACTACTAGCGGGAGGCCTCTACGAGCAGTACTTC. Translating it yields CASSQLLAGGLYEQYF.

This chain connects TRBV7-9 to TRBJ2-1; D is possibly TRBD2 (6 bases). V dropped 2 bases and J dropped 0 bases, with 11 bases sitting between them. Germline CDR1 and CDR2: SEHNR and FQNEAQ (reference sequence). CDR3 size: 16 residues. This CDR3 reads CASSLFSGASYNEQFF. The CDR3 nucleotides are TGTGCCAGCAGCTTATTTTCGGGAGCCTCCTACAATGAGCAGTTCTTC.

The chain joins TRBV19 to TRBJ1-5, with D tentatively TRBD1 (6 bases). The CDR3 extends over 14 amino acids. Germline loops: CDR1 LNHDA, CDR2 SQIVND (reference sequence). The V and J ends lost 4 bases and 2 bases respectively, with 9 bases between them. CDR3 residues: CASSKQGRNQPQHF. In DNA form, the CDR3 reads TGTGCCAGTAGTAAACAGGGACGCAATCAGCCCCAGCATTTT.

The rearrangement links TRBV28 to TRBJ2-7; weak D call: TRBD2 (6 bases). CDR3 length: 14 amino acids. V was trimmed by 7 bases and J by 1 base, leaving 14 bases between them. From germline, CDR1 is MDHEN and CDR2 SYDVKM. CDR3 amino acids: CASNPQGLSYEQYF. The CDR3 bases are TGTGCCAGCAACCCCCAGGGACTTTCCTACGAGCAGTACTTC.

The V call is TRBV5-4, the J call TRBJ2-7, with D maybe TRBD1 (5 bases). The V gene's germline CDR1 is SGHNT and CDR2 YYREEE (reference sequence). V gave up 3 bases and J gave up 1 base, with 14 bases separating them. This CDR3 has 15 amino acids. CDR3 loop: CASSSPTGESYEQYF. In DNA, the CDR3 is TGTGCCAGCAGCTCCCCAACAGGAGAATCCTACGAGCAGTACTTC. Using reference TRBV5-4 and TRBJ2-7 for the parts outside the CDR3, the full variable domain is ETGVTQSPTHLIKTRGQQVTLRCSSQSGHNTVSWYQQALGQGPQFIFQYYREEENGRGNFPPRFSGLQFPNYSSELNVNALELDDSALYLCASSSPTGESYEQYFGPGTRLTVT.

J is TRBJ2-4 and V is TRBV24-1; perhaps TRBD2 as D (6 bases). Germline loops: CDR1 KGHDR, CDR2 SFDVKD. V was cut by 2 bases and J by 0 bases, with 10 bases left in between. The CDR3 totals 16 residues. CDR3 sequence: CATSDSGDIAKNIQYF. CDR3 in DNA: TGTGCCACCAGTGATTCGGGAGACATAGCCAAAAACATTCAGTACTTC.

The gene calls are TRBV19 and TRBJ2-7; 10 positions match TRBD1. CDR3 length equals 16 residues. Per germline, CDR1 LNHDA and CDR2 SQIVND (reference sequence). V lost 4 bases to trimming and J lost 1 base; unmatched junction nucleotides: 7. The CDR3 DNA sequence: TGTGCCAGTAGTAGGAGACAGGGGGCCCAATCCTACGAGCAGTACTTC. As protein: CASSRRQGAQSYEQYF.